This TCR beta chain was identified during a study of shared clonotypes between healthy human individuals. Study in general: Per-donor plates numbered three CD4 naive, three CD4 memory, two CD8 naive and one CD8 memory.

Within Nashville, Tennessee resided all donors, each a Caucasian adult. The repertoire was sequenced with immunoSEQ multiplex PCR; TCRdb's copy has only in-frame clones and lacks some. The sample includes about 1.5 million clones, 95% to 99% of them seen just once. This clone appeared once. Its antigen is unknown. Whole-study findings and limits: Incompleteness in sorted-subset sequencing, despite large depth, was shown by rarefaction. A few donors had about 5% of their naive CD4 clonotypes in common.

Sequenced: naive CD4+ T cells sorted from blood. The subset is: CD45RA+ positively selected. The origin of this receptor is a man younger than 45 in good health.

The CDR3, as DNA: TGTGCCAGCAGCCCAACGGTGTCCTCCTACGAGCAGTACTTC. It yields the protein CASSPTVSSYEQYF. This rearrangement joins TRBV6-6 to TRBJ2-7; the D is unclear. Between the trimmed V and J ends, which lost 6 bases and 0 bases, there was a span of 12 bases. The germline gives CDR1 MNHNY, CDR2 SVGAGI (reference sequence). The CDR3 runs to 14 residues.